Below, one TCR beta chain is given with its context. No antigen is known for it. The donors belonged to the approximately 120-subject validation cohort, separate from the roughly 650-subject first cohort. CDR1 is SQVTM, CDR2 ANQGSEA, per germline. The CDR3 extends over 17 amino acids. V gave up 0 bases and J gave up 2 bases; unmatched junction bases: 11. The source of the sample is a study of cytomegalovirus exposure and HLA in healthy donors. Across the whole study: The same platform was used for the 90 to 150 validation repertoires as for the 666 first-cohort repertoires, as reported in a later analysis.

Here immunoSEQ multiplex PCR was the method, and the copy in TCRdb shows in-frame clones only, minus some. The sample includes about 280,000 clones, 88% of them seen just once. Overall study results and limits: Testing in vitro showed a few CMV-associated chains specific for CMV antigens. The tendency of first-cohort TCR clusters to co-occur in the approximately 120 validation repertoires was identified by a subsequent analysis.

Sequenced input: PBMCs. The chain carries TRBV29-1 and TRBJ1-2; 8 nucleotides align to TRBD1. The TCR was taken from a woman between 18 and 29 years old in good health and CMV-seronegative. The chain's CDR3 is CSVEERQGNLHNYGYTF. Written as DNA, the CDR3 is TGCAGCGTTGAAGAACGACAGGGGAATCTCCACAACTATGGCTACACCTTC.